A single sample is the source of the 14 T cell receptor beta chains below, sequenced in a study of blood T cell repertoires in COVID-19. Repertoires were generated with immunoSEQ multiplex PCR, while TCRdb's copy carries only in-frame clones and drops some. The sample has roughly 330,000 clones, roughly 90% seen once. Sequenced input: peripheral blood. These receptors were taken from a young man with COVID-19, enrolled during active disease.

The genes are TRBV9 and TRBJ2-5; 11 bases are a match to TRBD2. CDR1 SGDLS and CDR2 YYNGEE come from the germline V gene. The CDR3 consists of 17 residues. The ends lost 0 bases at V and 3 bases at J; junction bases unmatched: 7. In DNA, the CDR3 is TGTGCCAGCAGCGTAGGCTTTAGCGGGGGGGCCGAAGAGACCCAGTACTTC. Protein: CASSVGFSGGAEETQYF.

V usage is TRBV7-2 and J usage is TRBJ1-6; the D is unclear. Trimming removed 5 bases from V and 0 bases from J, with 11 bases in between. This CDR3 region has 16 residues. Germline V CDR1 and CDR2: SGHTA, FQGNSA. CDR3 residues: CASSPAANSYNSPLHF. Here the CDR3 DNA reads TGTGCCAGCAGCCCCGCGGCGAACTCCTATAATTCACCCCTCCACTTT.

The V and J genes are TRBV7-2 and TRBJ2-3; the match to TRBD2 covers 15 bases. The CDR3 totals 18 residues. Germline V gene lookup returns CDR1 SGHTA and CDR2 FQGNSA. V trimming: 4 bases; J trimming: 3 bases; junction bases outside the gene matches: 8. The CDR3 loop reads CASSSRGLAGGQTDTQYF. For the CDR3, the DNA is TGTGCCAGCAGCTCTCGAGGACTAGCGGGGGGGCAGACAGATACGCAGTATTTT. The full variable domain, with the rest looked up from reference TRBV7-2 and TRBJ2-3, is GAGVSQSPSNKVTEKGKDVELRCDPISGHTALYWYRQSLGQGLEFLIYFQGNSAPDKSGLPSDRFSAERTGGSVSTLTIQRTQQEDSAVYLCASSSRGLAGGQTDTQYFGPGTRLTVL.

Only a few counts were recorded for this clone. Other nucleotide sequences from this sample produce the same CDR3. The chain couples TRBV19 to TRBJ1-5; TRBD1 agrees at 8 bases. The CDR3 extends over 14 amino acids. The J segment lost 4 bases and the V segment lost 3 bases, leaving 2 bases of the junction unmatched. CDR1 is LNHDA and CDR2 is SQIVND in the germline V gene (reference sequence). CDR3 residues: CASSMGQVNQPQHF. The CDR3 DNA sequence: TGTGCCAGTAGTATGGGACAGGTAAATCAGCCCCAGCATTTT.

The chain couples TRBV29-1 to TRBJ1-5, with D possibly TRBD1 on 6 matching bases. The CDR3 length is 14 residues. Trimming pared 4 bases from V and 4 bases from J, leaving 14 bases between. The germline V gene has CDR1 SQVTM and CDR2 ANQGSEA. CDR3 coding DNA: TGCAGCGTTGTCCCTAGGGACAAGAATCAGCCCCAGCATTTT. Residues: CSVVPRDKNQPQHF.

There are a few counts of this clone. The chain employs TRBV18 and TRBJ1-6; D unresolved. The germline V gene encodes CDR1 KGHSH and CDR2 LQKENI. CDR3 length equals 14 residues. V lost 0 bases and J lost 7, with 7 bases in between. This CDR3 is CASSPPGSNSPLHF. In DNA form, the CDR3 reads TGTGCCAGCTCACCACCGGGCTCAAATTCACCCCTCCACTTT.

This rearrangement joins TRBV5-1 to TRBJ2-2, with D maybe TRBD2 (6 bases). The germline V gene has CDR1 SGHRS and CDR2 YFSETQ. The CDR3 runs to 14 residues. The V gene lost 6 bases and the J gene lost 4 bases, with 13 bases spanning the gap. The CDR3 loop is CASTPDGSTGELFF. CDR3 DNA: TGCGCCAGCACTCCCGACGGGAGCACCGGGGAGCTGTTTTTT.

The chain uses TRBV3-1 (or the pseudogene TRBV3-2) and TRBJ2-7; TRBD2 agrees at 7 bases. The CDR3 has 22 residues. CDR1 LGHDT and CDR2 YNNKEL come from the germline V gene (reference sequence). Unmatched junction bases numbered 24, after V lost 0 bases and J lost 1 base. The CDR3: CASSQDLIGTGEGGEPSYEQYF. The CDR3 DNA is TGTGCCAGCAGCCAAGATTTAATCGGGACTGGGGAGGGTGGCGAACCTTCCTACGAGCAGTACTTC.

The chain links TRBV4-3 to TRBJ1-4; 9 positions agree with TRBD1. Germline V CDR1 and CDR2: LGHNA, YSLEER. This CDR3 has 15 residues. V trimming: 0 bases; J trimming: 8 bases; junction bases outside the gene matches: 4. The CDR3 protein is CASSQEGTGWEKLFF. The DNA for the CDR3 is TGCGCCAGCAGCCAAGAAGGGACAGGGTGGGAAAAACTGTTTTTT.

The rearrangement joins TRBV6-5 to TRBJ2-7, with TRBD1 identical over 10 bases. This CDR3 has 15 amino acids. Germline CDR1 is MNHEY and CDR2 is SVGAGI. V trimming: 7 bases; J trimming: 2 bases; junction bases outside the gene matches: 8. Here the CDR3 reads CASIPRTGGTYEQYF. DNA of the CDR3: TGTGCCAGCATACCCCGGACAGGGGGAACCTACGAGCAGTACTTC.

This rearrangement joins TRBV10-3 to TRBJ1-1, with D possibly matching TRBD1 (6 bases). V gave up 4 bases and J gave up 4 bases, with 16 bases separating them. Germline assignment: CDR1 ENHRY and CDR2 SYGVKD. The CDR3 spans 15 residues. In DNA form, the CDR3 reads TGTGCCATCAGTGGTTGGTCGGGGGGCGGCACTGAAGCTTTCTTT. It encodes CAISGWSGGGTEAFF.

The rearrangement uses TRBV5-1 and TRBJ2-5; 9 bases line up with TRBD1. CDR3 length: 16 residues. CDR1 is SGHRS and CDR2 is YFSETQ in the germline V gene. J lost 5 bases, V lost 1 base, and 9 bases had no gene match. CDR3 loop: CASSLRPGQGPETQYF. CDR3 coding DNA: TGCGCCAGCAGCTTGAGACCGGGACAGGGACCCGAGACCCAGTACTTC.

The chain combines TRBV19 with TRBJ2-2, with D maybe TRBD2 (6 bases). CDR1 LNHDA and CDR2 SQIVND come from the germline V gene (reference sequence). V shed 3 bases and J shed 0 bases, with 11 bases lying between them. The CDR3 totals 16 residues. This chain's CDR3 is CASSIRGTANTGELFF. The DNA of the CDR3 is TGTGCCAGTAGTATCCGGGGGACCGCGAACACCGGGGAGCTGTTTTTT.

The chain has TRBV5-4 and TRBJ2-5; 9 bases align to TRBD1. The V and J ends lost 3 bases and 4 bases, in that order; junction bases with no gene match: 4. The germline gives CDR1 SGHNT, CDR2 YYREEE (reference sequence). The CDR3 is 14 residues long. CDR3 amino acids: CASSSQGAGETQYF. The DNA of the CDR3 is TGTGCCAGCAGCTCACAGGGGGCAGGAGAGACCCAGTACTTC.